This T cell receptor (beta chain) was observed in a study of T-cell memory formation after mild COVID-19. This CDR3 is 16 amino acids long. V dropped 4 bases and J dropped 7; count of bases not matched to a gene: 8. Looked up from germline, CDR1 is SGHRS and CDR2 is YFSETQ. Study observations and caveats: Detection of some responders pre-infection suggested pre-existing cross-reactive memory T cells participated. Largely, contracting CD4+ clones fell within CM and EM, and contracting CD8+ clones within EMRA.

On this clonotype itself: Its specificity is not known.

TCRdb reprocessed the 5' RACE reads with MiXCR, giving one entry per CDR3 protein. The sample consists of roughly 250,000 distinct CDR3 sequences, about a sixth of them appearing once. The chain carries TRBV5-1 and TRBJ1-6, with 10 bases identical to TRBD1. Sequences were obtained from PBMCs or a T cell subset sorted from them (not recorded which). This receptor was taken from a man between 18 and 29 years old who had mild COVID-19 (a few samples of this study predate the infection). Cell type and time point are not known. CDR3 protein: CASSERTGGVNSPLHF. The CDR3 nucleotides are TGCGCCAGCAGCGAAAGGACAGGGGGTGTGAATTCACCCCTCCACTTT. Using reference TRBV5-1 and TRBJ1-6 for the parts outside the CDR3, the full variable domain is KAGVTQTPRYLIKTRGQQVTLSCSPISGHRSVSWYQQTPGQGLQFLFEYFSETQRNKGNFPGRFSGRQFSNSRSEMNVSTLELGDSALYLCASSERTGGVNSPLHFGNGTRLTVT.